This T cell receptor (beta chain) was found in a study of blood T cell repertoires in COVID-19. Across the study: T cells, B-cell-depleted T cells, or PBMCs provided the cDNA or gDNA that served as material.

Assay: immunoSEQ multiplex PCR; the TCRdb copy retains only in-frame clones and omits some. Here the sample spans about 200,000 clones, 85% to 90% being singletons. Germline loops: CDR1 SGDLS, CDR2 YYNGEE. Trimming left V 2 bases short and J 6 bases short, with 8 bases between. The CDR3 spans 12 residues. The sample taken for sequencing was peripheral blood. J is TRBJ1-2 and V is TRBV9; the D is unclear. The source of this sequence is a middle-aged man with active or convalescent COVID-19. The CDR3 here is CASSVSGNGYTF. As DNA, the CDR3 is TGTGCCAGCAGCGTTTCCGGGAATGGCTACACCTTC.